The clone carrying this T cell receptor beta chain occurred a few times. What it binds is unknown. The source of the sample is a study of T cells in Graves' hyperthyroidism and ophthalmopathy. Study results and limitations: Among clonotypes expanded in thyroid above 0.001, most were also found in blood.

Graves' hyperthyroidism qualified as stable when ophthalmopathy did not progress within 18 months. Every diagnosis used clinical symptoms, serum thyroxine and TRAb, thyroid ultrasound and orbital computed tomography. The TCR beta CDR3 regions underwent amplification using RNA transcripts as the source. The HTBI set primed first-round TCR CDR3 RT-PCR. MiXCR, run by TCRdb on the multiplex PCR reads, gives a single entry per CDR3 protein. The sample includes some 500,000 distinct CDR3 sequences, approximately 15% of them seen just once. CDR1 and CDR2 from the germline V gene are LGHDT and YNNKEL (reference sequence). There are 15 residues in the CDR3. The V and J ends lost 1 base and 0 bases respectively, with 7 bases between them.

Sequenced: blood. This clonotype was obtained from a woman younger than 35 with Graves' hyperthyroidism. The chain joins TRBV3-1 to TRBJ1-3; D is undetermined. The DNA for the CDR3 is TGTGCCAGCAGCCAAGGGGTTCCCTCTGGAAACACCATATATTTT. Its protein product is CASSQGVPSGNTIYF.